This T cell receptor beta chain stems from a study of CD8 T cells in ankylosing spondylitis. For this clonotype: Its antigen is unidentified.

CDR1 and CDR2 from the germline V gene are SGHDN and FVKESK. This CDR3 region has 12 residues. Trimming pared 4 bases from V and 9 bases from J, leaving 12 bases between. TCRdb used MiXCR to reprocess the 5' RACE reads, holding one entry per CDR3 protein. The table has about 360,000 distinct CDR3 sequences, approximately 22% seen once; the top ten hold about 12%. Notes on the study in general: Reports say disease-linked clones showed up significantly more in matched ankylosing spondylitis synovial fluid. Earlier authors reported some of these motif variants in reactive arthritis synovial fluid and blood. Characteristic of ankylosing spondylitis blood, it appeared, was a TCR beta motif comprising eight highly homologous variants. Clones linked to the disease showed a CD8+ phenotype. They occurred at relatively low frequencies in peripheral blood.

Sequencing used blood, either unsorted or a sorted T cell fraction (not recorded which). This clonotype originated in a male donor with ankylosing spondylitis or in good health (not recorded which). V gene TRBV14 combines with J gene TRBJ2-5, with D maybe TRBD1 (5 bases). CDR3 DNA sequence: TGTGCCAGCAGCCGGGGCCCTGGCTCCCAGTACTTC. It translates to CASSRGPGSQYF.